The 3 T cell receptor beta chains below all came from one sample that was sequenced in a study of vaccination effects on CD4 cells after COVID-19. These receptors lack a known antigen. Expansion with viral peptide pools was applied to antigen-specific CD4+ T cells by the ViraFEST assay prior to sequencing. Around day 10 of culture, CD4+ T cells were separated out. Method: immunoSEQ multiplex PCR; TCRdb's copy keeps in-frame clones and lacks some. Of roughly 50,000 clones detected, 75% to 90% appear once; the ten largest clones hold around 2.4%. The material was CD4+ T cells from PBMCs cultured with HCoV-229E spike peptides, obtained before COVID-19 vaccination. These receptors all stem from a human donor who received a COVID-19 vaccine.

This chain links TRBV14 with TRBJ2-3; 8 positions match TRBD2. Germline CDR1 and CDR2: SGHDN and FVKESK. J gave up 10 bases and V 4 bases, and 7 bases lay outside the gene matches. The CDR3 length is 13 residues. DNA of the CDR3: TGTGCCAGCAGCCGGGACTGGCGGGGGGCGCAGTATTTT. Amino acid sequence: CASSRDWRGAQYF. The entire variable domain, with the rest obtained from reference TRBV14 and TRBJ2-3, is as follows: EAGVTQFPSHSVIEKGQTVTLRCDPISGHDNLYWYRRVMGKEIKFLLHFVKESKQDESGMPNNRFLAERTGGTYSTLKVQPAELEDSGVYFCASSRDWRGAQYFGPGTRLTVL.

The chain couples TRBV12-3 or TRBV12-4 to TRBJ1-3, with unresolved D. The CDR3 contains 13 residues. The V end was cut by 3 bases, the J end by 13 bases, with 16 bases between. The CDR3 here is CASSFSGRPRIYF. The CDR3, as DNA: TGTGCCAGCAGTTTTTCTGGCAGGCCCAGGATATATTTT.

This clone was seen once. The chain joins TRBV2 to TRBJ1-5, with D unresolved. Trimming pared 5 bases from V and 4 bases from J, leaving 9 bases between. The CDR3 totals 13 residues. Germline CDR1 reads SNHLY; CDR2 reads FYNNEI. The DNA for the CDR3 is TGTGCCAGCAGTTTTCAGGCGAATCAGCCCCAGCATTTT. Its translation: CASSFQANQPQHF.